This TCR beta chain was captured by sequencing in a study of OX40 agonist ivuxolimab in advanced cancers. The length of the CDR3 is 16 residues. The germline V gene encodes CDR1 SGHAT and CDR2 FQDESV (reference sequence). The ends were cut back, 1 base at V and 0 bases at J, with 10 bases in the middle. This table comes from immunoSEQ multiplex PCR, and its TCRdb copy is limited to in-frame clones, with some not included. Of approximately 28,000 clones detected, approximately 84% appear once; the ten largest clones hold 15% to 20%. The clonotype was recovered from an adult with an advanced solid tumor such as melanoma, head and neck, liver or kidney cancer. The sequences come from CD4+ or CD8+ T cells sorted from blood, collected in a trial of the OX40 agonist ivuxolimab. The chain has TRBV11-1 and TRBJ1-3; D not resolved. CDR3: CASSLEDTYSGNTIYF. DNA of the CDR3: TGTGCCAGCAGCTTAGAAGACACTTACTCTGGAAACACCATATATTTT.